What follows is one TCR beta chain and its context. Its antigen is not identified. V lost 5 bases and J 3 bases, leaving 8 bases between the germline ends. Germline values: CDR1 SNHLY, CDR2 FYNNEI. CDR3 length equals 13 residues. This specimen comes from a study of OX40 agonist ivuxolimab in advanced cancers. Study-wide points: Partial responders treated at 0.1-3.0 mg/kg exhibited clonal expansion among the lowest measured.

Any history of autoimmune disease or systemic immunosuppression disqualified patients. Using immunoSEQ multiplex PCR, the repertoire was profiled, and TCRdb retains in-frame clones only, with some absent. The data hold about 62,000 clones, with 88% observed a single time. This TCR was sampled from an adult with an advanced solid tumor such as melanoma, head and neck, liver or kidney cancer. V and J are TRBV2 and TRBJ1-5, with D possibly matching TRBD1 (6 bases). Sequenced material: CD4+ or CD8+ T cells sorted from blood, taken in a trial of the OX40 agonist ivuxolimab. The CDR3 nucleotides read TGTGCCAGCAGTAGACAGGACAATCAGCCCCAGCATTTT. Protein product: CASSRQDNQPQHF.